This T cell receptor beta chain was observed in a study of blood T cell repertoires in COVID-19. In the study overall: In each case, the material was cDNA or gDNA derived from T cells, B-cell-depleted T cells, or PBMCs.

Assay used: immunoSEQ multiplex PCR; TCRdb lists only in-frame clones, some missing. The sample lists 350,000 to 500,000 clones; roughly 90% were seen once. Trimming took 5 bases from V and 8 from J, leaving 16 bases between them. The CDR3 sequence is 15 residues long. The V gene's germline CDR1 is MDHEN and CDR2 SYDVKM. The chain recombines TRBV28 with TRBJ1-6, with a possible D match to TRBD1 (5 bases). This clonotype was obtained from a woman younger than 35 who had been exposed to COVID-19. Specimen: PBMCs or T cells enriched from blood (not recorded which). The CDR3 coding sequence is TGTGCCAGCAGTCTCCGACTAGAGACAGATTCACCCCTCCACTTT. It translates to CASSLRLETDSPLHF.